This T cell receptor (beta chain) was profiled in a study of response to subunit inactivated influenza vaccine. Overall study results and limits: There was a suggestion from the authors that each seasonal influenza vaccination recruits few new T cells.

This clonotype was detected a few times. Its antigen is currently unknown. In TCRdb, the RT-PCR reads were re-called with MiXCR into one record per CDR3 protein. The sample carries around 850,000 distinct CDR3 sequences, around 20% recorded once. Trimming took off 2 bases at V and 1 base at J, with 8 bases between the two ends. CDR3 length: 15 residues. Sequenced here: PBMCs from blood, sampled approximately 5 days after vaccination. The chain joins TRBV12-3 or TRBV12-4 to TRBJ2-2; D remains ambiguous. The source is a man aged 45 to 65 who received an inactivated influenza vaccine. In nucleotides, the CDR3 is TGTGCCAGCAGTTTACACAGCTTGAACACCGGGGAGCTGTTTTTT. This gives the protein CASSLHSLNTGELFF.